Listed below are T cell receptor beta chains from one sample, sequenced in a study of blood T cells in healthy people across ages. TCRdb redid the calling of the 5' RACE reads with MiXCR, one entry per CDR3 protein. The table includes around 1,700,000 distinct CDR3 sequences, under 30% detected once. The material sequenced was blood. The receptors were gathered from a woman aged 25 to 39 in good health. CDR3s include the opening cysteine and the closing phenylalanine or tryptophan. Each record gives: D gene, clone size, J gene, V gene, CDR3 protein, CDR3 DNA. The D gene is left open where the match is weak. The size field is filled for only some rows; it gives once, few, many or a size class.

TRBD1 few TRBJ2-7 TRBV19 CASSIRGTGTYEQYF TGTGCCAGTAGTATTAGAGGGACAGGGACGTACGAGCAGTACTTC
NA few TRBJ2-7 TRBV5-1 CASSSTSLSVYEQYF TGCGCCAGCAGCTCGACATCTCTTTCAGTATACGAGCAGTACTTC
NA few TRBJ2-7 TRBV18 CASSPMGQPYYEQYF TGTGCCAGCTCACCAATGGGTCAACCATACTACGAGCAGTACTTC
NA few TRBJ2-5 TRBV20-1 CSARKGLQETQYF TGCAGTGCTAGAAAAGGGCTCCAAGAGACCCAGTACTTC
TRBD1 few TRBJ2-7 TRBV2 CASRARDRAYEQYF TGTGCCAGCAGGGCCCGGGACAGGGCCTACGAGCAGTACTTC
TRBD2 many TRBJ2-3 TRBV7-2 CASSLPSGGADTQYF TGTGCCAGCAGCTTACCAAGCGGGGGGGCAGATACGCAGTATTTT
NA NA TRBJ1-2 TRBV18 CASSPPMRGYTF TGTGCCAGCTCACCACCCATGAGAGGCTACACCTTC
NA few TRBJ1-2 TRBV19 CASSNLTGTAFYGYTF TGTGCCAGTAGCAACCTAACCGGGACGGCTTTTTATGGCTACACCTTC
NA once TRBJ1-2 TRBV30 CAWRSRRSPYGYTF TGTGCCTGGAGGTCCCGCAGGTCTCCCTATGGCTACACCTTC
NA NA TRBJ2-1 TRBV20-1 CSARPLGSSYNEQFF TGCAGTGCTAGACCCCTTGGTAGCTCCTACAATGAGCAGTTCTTC
TRBD1 NA TRBJ1-2 TRBV6-5 CASSQGQLLSYTF TGTGCCAGCAGCCAGGGACAGCTATTGAGCTACACCTTC
NA once TRBJ2-1 TRBV25-1 CASSIPGGKNEQFF TGTGCCAGCAGTATCCCAGGGGGGAAAAATGAGCAGTTCTTC
NA few TRBJ2-7 TRBV6-6 CASSLLAARSSYEQYF TGTGCCAGCAGTTTATTAGCGGCCCGGAGCTCCTACGAGCAGTACTTC
NA many TRBJ1-2 TRBV6-5 CASSRHESSGYTF TGTGCCAGCAGCCGACATGAATCGAGTGGCTACACCTTC
TRBD1 few TRBJ2-5 TRBV7-9 CTSRGQGETQYF TGTACCAGCCGGGGACAGGGGGAGACCCAGTACTTC
NA many TRBJ1-2 TRBV3-1 CASSQADYGYTF TGCGCCAGCAGCCAGGCCGACTATGGCTACACCTTC
NA NA TRBJ2-5 TRBV20-1 CSARGKEGKTQYF TGCAGTGCTAGAGGGAAGGAGGGGAAGACCCAGTACTTC
TRBD1 few TRBJ1-1 TRBV5-1 CASSPGQGAGTEAFF TGCGCCAGCAGCCCGGGACAGGGGGCCGGTACTGAAGCTTTCTTT
NA many TRBJ2-7 TRBV4-3 CASSQDQGHEQYF TGCGCCAGCAGCCAAGACCAGGGGCACGAGCAGTACTTC
NA NA TRBJ2-1 TRBV10-3 CAISGVSDYNEQFF TGTGCCATCAGTGGGGTGAGCGACTACAATGAGCAGTTCTTC
NA few TRBJ1-1 TRBV2 CASTFEGINTEAFF TGTGCCAGCACGTTCGAGGGCATCAACACTGAAGCTTTCTTT
NA NA TRBJ1-1 TRBV20-1 CSASIPGNTEAFF TGCAGTGCTAGCATTCCGGGGAACACTGAAGCTTTCTTT
TRBD1 few TRBJ1-5 TRBV20-1 CSARQQGNQPQHF TGCAGTGCTAGACAACAGGGGAATCAGCCCCAGCATTTT
NA few TRBJ1-6 TRBV4-3 CASSQDKLLRTLHF TGCGCCAGCAGCCAAGACAAGTTACTTCGGACCCTCCACTTT
NA NA TRBJ2-3 TRBV10-2 CASSERRARTDTQYF TGCGCCAGCAGTGAGAGGCGTGCACGAACAGATACGCAGTATTTT
NA few TRBJ2-3 TRBV7-9 CASSQGDAGDTQYF TGTGCCAGCAGCCAAGGAGACGCGGGTGATACGCAGTATTTT
TRBD2 NA TRBJ2-1 TRBV20-1 CSARDWARETPPYNEQFF TGCAGTGCTAGAGATTGGGCGCGGGAGACACCTCCCTACAATGAGCAGTTCTTC